This TCR beta chain was retrieved from a study of control samples from healthy donors and cancer patients. In germline, CDR1 is MRHNA, CDR2 SNTAGT. The length of the CDR3 is 15 residues. Losses at the gene ends were 3 bases for V and 1 base for J; bases not matched to a gene: 5. Produced via immunoSEQ multiplex PCR; TCRdb's table is partial and in-frame only. The sample has almost 85,000 clones; roughly 84% are singletons. The chain uses TRBV6-4 and TRBJ2-7; 8 bases align to TRBD2. The specimen was PBMCs. The clonotype comes from a man aged 55 to 70 with head and neck cancer. In DNA form, the CDR3 reads TGTGCCAGCAGTGAATCTAGCGGGCCATCCTACGAGCAGTACTTC. This codes for CASSESSGPSYEQYF.